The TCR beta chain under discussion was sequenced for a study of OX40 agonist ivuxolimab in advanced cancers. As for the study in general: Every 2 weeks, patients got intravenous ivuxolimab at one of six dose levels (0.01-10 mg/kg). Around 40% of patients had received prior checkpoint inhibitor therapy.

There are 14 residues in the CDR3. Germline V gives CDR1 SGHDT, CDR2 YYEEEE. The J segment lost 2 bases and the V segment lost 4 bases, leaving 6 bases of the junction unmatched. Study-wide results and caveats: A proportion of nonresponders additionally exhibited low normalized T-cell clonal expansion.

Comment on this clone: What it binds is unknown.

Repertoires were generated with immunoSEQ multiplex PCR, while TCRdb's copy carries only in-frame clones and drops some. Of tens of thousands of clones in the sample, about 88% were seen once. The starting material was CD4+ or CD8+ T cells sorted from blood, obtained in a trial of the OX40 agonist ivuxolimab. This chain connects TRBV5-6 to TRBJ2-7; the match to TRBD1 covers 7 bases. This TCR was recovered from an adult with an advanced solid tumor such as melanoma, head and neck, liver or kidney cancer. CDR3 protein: CASSVGTATYEQYF. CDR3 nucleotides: TGTGCCAGCAGCGTCGGGACAGCCACCTACGAGCAGTACTTC.